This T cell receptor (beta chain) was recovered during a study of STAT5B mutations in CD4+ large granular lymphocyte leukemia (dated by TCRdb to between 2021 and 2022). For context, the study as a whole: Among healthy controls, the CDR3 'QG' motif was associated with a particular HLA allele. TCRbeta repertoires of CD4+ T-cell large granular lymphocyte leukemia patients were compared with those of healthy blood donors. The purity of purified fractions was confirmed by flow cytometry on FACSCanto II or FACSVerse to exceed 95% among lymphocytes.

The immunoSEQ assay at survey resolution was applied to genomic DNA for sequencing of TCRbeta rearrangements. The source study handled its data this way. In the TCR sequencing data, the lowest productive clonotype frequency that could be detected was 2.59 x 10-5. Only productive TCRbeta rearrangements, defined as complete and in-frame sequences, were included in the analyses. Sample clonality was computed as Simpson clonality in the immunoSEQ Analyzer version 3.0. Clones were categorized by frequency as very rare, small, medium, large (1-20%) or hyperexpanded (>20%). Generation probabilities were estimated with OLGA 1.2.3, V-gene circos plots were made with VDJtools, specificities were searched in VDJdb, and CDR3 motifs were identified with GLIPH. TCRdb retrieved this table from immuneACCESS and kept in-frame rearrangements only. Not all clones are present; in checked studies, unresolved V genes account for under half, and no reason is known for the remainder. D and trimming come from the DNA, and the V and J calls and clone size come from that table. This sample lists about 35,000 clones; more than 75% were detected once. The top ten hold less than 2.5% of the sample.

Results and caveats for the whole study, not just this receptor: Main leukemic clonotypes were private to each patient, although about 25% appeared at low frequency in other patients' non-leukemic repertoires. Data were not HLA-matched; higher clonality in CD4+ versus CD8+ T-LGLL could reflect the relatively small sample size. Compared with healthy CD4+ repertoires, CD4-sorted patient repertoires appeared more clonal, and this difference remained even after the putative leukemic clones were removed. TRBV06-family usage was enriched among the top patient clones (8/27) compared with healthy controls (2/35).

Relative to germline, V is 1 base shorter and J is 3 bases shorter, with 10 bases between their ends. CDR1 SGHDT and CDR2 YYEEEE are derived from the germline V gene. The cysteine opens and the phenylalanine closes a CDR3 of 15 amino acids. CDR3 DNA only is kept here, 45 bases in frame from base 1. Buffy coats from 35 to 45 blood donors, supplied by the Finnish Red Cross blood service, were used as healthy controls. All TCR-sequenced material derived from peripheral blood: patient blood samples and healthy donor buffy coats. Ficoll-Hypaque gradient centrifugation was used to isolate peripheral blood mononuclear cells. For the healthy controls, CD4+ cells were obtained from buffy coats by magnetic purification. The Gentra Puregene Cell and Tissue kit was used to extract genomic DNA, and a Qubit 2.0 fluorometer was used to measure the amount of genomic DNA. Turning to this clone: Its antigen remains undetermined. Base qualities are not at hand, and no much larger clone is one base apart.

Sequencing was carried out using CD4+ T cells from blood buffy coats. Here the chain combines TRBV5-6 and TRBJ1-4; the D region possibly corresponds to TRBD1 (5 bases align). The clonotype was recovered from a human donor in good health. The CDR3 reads CASSLRGRANEKLFF. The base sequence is TGTGCCAGCAGCTTGAGGGGTAGAGCTAATGAAAAACTGTTTTTT.